The T cell receptor beta chain under discussion was sequenced for a study of beta chain features in type 1 diabetes listed by TCRdb under 2018. About the study as a whole: No differences in mean age, gender distribution, total cell number or subset yield were found between patients and healthy donors. Naive and central memory subsets were obtained from all 30 or so donors, but regulatory and stem cell-like memory subsets were isolated from only 8 patients and roughly 8 healthy donors. A total of roughly 99 million sorted cells were examined across all samples, and the number of cells per subset was strongly correlated with RNA yield. The study compared the TCRB repertoires of sorted circulating CD4+ T cell subsets in recently diagnosed type 1 diabetes patients with those in matched healthy donors.

General study outcomes and caveats: At VDJ recombination sites, patients with type 1 diabetes made fewer insertions and deleted more nucleotides, a pattern implying thymic rearrangement abnormalities. Naive, central memory and regulatory TCRB repertoires appeared to be more alike among patients than among healthy donors. Because small numbers of individuals were included in the HLA sub-analyses, any influence of HLA type on TCRB rearrangement was left unresolved. Shorter templates might have been favored by PCR, but patient and control samples were amplified and corrected together, so both groups would have been affected equally by any skew. Because cDNA was sequenced instead of genomic DNA, activated cells with high expression could be over-represented, although the groups did not differ in activation or CD3 levels. A moderate but significant shortening of TCRB CDR3 length was observed in type 1 diabetes patients in all four CD4+ subsets.

Each donor gave one peripheral blood draw, averaging approximately 0.11 L, which was collected into heparinised tubes. A BD FACSAria II and a panel including CD45RO, CCR7, CD25, CD127, CD95 and CD27 were used to sort naive, central memory, regulatory and stem cell-like memory CD4+ T cells. Purity was above 95% for every sorted population. Right away, PBMCs were isolated by Lymphoprep density gradient centrifugation and were stained directly, with no culture step. So that batch effects would be minimized, each experiment stained and sorted samples in pairs, pairing one healthy donor with one patient. From the germline V gene, CDR1 is SGDLS and CDR2 is YYNGEE. Measured from the cysteine to the phenylalanine, the CDR3 is 15 residues long. Of all the DNA, just the CDR3 is kept, 45 bases in frame from base 1. Trimming takes 4 bases off V and 4 bases off J; junction bases not matched to a gene: 10. In the case of this clone: Its antigen is currently not known. No quality values exist for individual bases; no much larger clone is one base distant.

The entire isolated RNA was reverse transcribed using the High Capacity cDNA Reverse Transcription Kit, and thus expressed TCRB transcripts were sequenced. Survey-depth immunoSEQ sequencing was performed on stem cell-like memory T cell samples, with an average of about 1 million total reads per sample. Sorted cells were lysed in RLT buffer, and RNA was extracted using DNase-treated RNeasy Micro or Mini kits according to cell number. Each cell subset was processed on its own to prevent cross-contamination, while patient and healthy donor samples were processed together. TCRB sequences were amplified from cDNA with the immunoSEQ multiplex PCR, producing 87-bp fragments spanning the CDR3 region. Amplicons were sequenced on the Illumina HiSeq platform. The paper's processing steps were these. PCR bias was computationally corrected using synthetic template baselines, reads within Hamming distance 2 were collapsed, and singletons that could not be merged were discarded. Reads were aligned to IMGT to assign V, D and J genes, CDR3 length, and insertions or deletions at six rearrangement sites. Within each subset, clonotype counts were normalized to the number of sorted cells before true diversity and Gini coefficients were calculated with the tcR R package. The overlap coefficient, calculated on TCRB nucleotide sequences, was used to measure repertoire sharing. TCRdb took this table from immuneACCESS and kept in-frame rearrangements with V and J called. Such tables lack part of the clones; where checked against another copy, unresolved V genes explain under half of the gap, and the rest is unexplained. The V and J calls and clone size were taken over from that table, and D and trimming were inferred from the DNA. The sample table holds about 47,000 clones, of which 35% to 55% were seen once. The ten largest clones add up to over 0.1% of the sample.

The receptor was derived from a man in his thirties or forties with type 1 diabetes. Rearrangement joined TRBV9 to TRBJ1-1, with 7 bases matching TRBD1. The specimen sequenced was stem cell memory CD4+ T cells from blood. The cell subset or site label of this sample denotes: stem cell-like memory CD4+ T cells. The DNA sequence is as follows: TGTGCCAGCAGCACCCTGACAGGGCTCGGCACTGAAGCTTTCTTT. This is translated as CASSTLTGLGTEAFF.